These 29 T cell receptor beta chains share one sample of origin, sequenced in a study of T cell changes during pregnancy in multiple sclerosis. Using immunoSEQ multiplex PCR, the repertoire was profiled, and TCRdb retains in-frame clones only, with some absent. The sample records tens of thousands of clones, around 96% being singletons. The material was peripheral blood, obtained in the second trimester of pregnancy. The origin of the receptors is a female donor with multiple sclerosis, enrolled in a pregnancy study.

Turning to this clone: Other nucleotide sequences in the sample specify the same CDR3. CDR3: CASSVGGSSYEQYF. As DNA, the CDR3 is TGTGCCAGCAGCGTAGGAGGGAGCTCCTACGAGCAGTACTTC. The chain recombines TRBV9 with TRBJ2-7, with D perhaps TRBD2 (5 bases). V was cut by 0 bases and J by 0 bases, with 7 bases left in between. The length of the CDR3 is 14 residues. The germline V gene has CDR1 SGDLS and CDR2 YYNGEE.

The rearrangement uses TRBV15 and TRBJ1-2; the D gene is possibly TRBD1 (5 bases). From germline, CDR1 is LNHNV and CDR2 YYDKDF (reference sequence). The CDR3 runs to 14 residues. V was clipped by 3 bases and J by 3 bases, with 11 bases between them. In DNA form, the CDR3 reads TGTGCCACCAGCAGCGCAGGGATTGACTATGGCTACACCTTC. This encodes CATSSAGIDYGYTF.

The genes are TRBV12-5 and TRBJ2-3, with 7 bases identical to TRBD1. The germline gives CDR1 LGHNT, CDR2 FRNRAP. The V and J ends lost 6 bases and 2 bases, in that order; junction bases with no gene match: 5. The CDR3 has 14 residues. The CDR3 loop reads CASGGTAYTDTQYF. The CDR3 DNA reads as TGTGCTAGTGGCGGGACAGCCTACACAGATACGCAGTATTTT. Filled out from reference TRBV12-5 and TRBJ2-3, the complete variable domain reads DARVTQTPRHKVTEMGQEVTMRCQPILGHNTVFWYRQTMMQGLELLAYFRNRAPLDDSGMPKDRFSAEMPDATLATLKIQPSEPRDSAVYFCASGGTAYTDTQYFGPGTRLTVL.

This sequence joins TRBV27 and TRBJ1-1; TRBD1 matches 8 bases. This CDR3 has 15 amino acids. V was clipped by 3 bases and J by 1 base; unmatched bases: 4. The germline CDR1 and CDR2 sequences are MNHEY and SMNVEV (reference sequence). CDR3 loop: CASSLGTGENTEAFF. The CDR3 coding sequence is TGTGCCAGCAGTTTGGGGACAGGAGAGAACACTGAAGCTTTCTTT.

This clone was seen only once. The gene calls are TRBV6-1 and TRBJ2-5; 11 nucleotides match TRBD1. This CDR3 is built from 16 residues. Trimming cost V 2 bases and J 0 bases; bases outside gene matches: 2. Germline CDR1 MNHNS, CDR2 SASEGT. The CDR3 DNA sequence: TGTGCCAGCAGTGAAAGGGACAGGGGGTACCAAGAGACCCAGTACTTC. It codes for CASSERDRGYQETQYF.

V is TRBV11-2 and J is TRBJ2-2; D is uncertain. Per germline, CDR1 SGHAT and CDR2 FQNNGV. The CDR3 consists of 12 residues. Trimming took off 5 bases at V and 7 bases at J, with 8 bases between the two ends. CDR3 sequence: CASSRLLGELFF. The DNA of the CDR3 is TGTGCCAGCAGCCGACTCCTCGGGGAGCTGTTTTTT. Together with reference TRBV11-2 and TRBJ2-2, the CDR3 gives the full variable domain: EAGVAQSPRYKIIEKRQSVAFWCNPISGHATLYWYQQILGQGPKLLIQFQNNGVVDDSQLPKDRFSAERLKGVDSTLKIQPAKLEDSAVYLCASSRLLGELFFGEGSRLTVL.

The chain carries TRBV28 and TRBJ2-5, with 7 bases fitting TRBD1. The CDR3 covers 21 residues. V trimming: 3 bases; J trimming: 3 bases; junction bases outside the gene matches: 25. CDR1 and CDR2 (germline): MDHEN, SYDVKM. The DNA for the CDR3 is TGTGCCAGCAGTTTCATCATGGGGAACAGGGGTAGTCGACACGGTAAAGAGACCCAGTACTTC. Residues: CASSFIMGNRGSRHGKETQYF.

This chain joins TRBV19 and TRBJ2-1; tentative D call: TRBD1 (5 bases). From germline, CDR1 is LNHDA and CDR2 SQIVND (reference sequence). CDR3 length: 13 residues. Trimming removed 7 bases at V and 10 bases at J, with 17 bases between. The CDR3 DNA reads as TGTGCCAGTAAAAAGGGGCCCTCGATCGAGCAGTTCTTC. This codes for CASKKGPSIEQFF.

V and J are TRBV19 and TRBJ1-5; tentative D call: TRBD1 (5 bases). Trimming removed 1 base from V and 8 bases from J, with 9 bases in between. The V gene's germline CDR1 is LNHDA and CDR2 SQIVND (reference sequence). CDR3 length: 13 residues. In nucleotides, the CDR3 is TGTGCCAGTAGTATAGGCCCAGGGAAGCCCCAGCATTTT. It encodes CASSIGPGKPQHF.

This CDR3 reads CASSLGPGNEQYF. The CDR3 nucleotides are TGTGCCAGCAGCTTAGGTCCGGGGAACGAGCAGTACTTC. The J gene is TRBJ2-7, the V gene TRBV7-9; D possibly corresponds to TRBD2 (5 bases). V was clipped by 1 base and J by 5 bases, with 9 bases between them. The CDR3 totals 13 residues. The germline V gene has CDR1 SEHNR and CDR2 FQNEAQ (reference sequence).

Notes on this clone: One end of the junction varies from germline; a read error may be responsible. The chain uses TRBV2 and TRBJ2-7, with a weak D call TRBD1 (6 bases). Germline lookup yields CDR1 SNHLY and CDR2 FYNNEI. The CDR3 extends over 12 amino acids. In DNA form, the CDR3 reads TGTGCCAGCAGTCTGTTACAGGGAATTAGAGACTTC. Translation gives CASSLLQGIRDF. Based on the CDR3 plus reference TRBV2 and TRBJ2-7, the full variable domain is EPEVTQTPSHQVTQMGQEVILRCVPISNHLYFYWYRQILGQKVEFLVSFYNNEISEKSEIFDDQFSVERPDGSNFTLKIRSTKLEDSAMYFCASSLLQGIRDFGPGTRLTVT.

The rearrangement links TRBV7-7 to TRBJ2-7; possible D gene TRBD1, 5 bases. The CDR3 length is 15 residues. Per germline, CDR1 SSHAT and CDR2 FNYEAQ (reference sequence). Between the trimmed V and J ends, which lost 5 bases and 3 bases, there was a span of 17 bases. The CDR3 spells CASSPTHGQGYEQYF. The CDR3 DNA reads TGTGCCAGCAGCCCCACCCATGGGCAGGGCTACGAGCAGTACTTC.

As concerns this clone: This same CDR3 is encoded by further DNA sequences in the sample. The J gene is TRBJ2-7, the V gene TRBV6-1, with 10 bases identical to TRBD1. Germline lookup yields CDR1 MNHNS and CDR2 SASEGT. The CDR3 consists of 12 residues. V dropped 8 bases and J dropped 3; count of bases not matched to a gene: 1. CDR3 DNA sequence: TGTGCCAGCCGGGACAGGGGCTACGAGCAGTACTTC. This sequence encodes CASRDRGYEQYF.

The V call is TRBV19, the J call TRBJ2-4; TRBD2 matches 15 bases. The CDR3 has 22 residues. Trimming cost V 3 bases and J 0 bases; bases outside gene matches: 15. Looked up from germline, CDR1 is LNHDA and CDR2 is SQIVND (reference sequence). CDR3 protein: CASSMRGLAGGGSPVAKNIQYF. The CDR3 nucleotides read TGTGCCAGTAGTATGCGGGGACTAGCGGGAGGTGGGTCCCCTGTAGCCAAAAACATTCAGTACTTC.

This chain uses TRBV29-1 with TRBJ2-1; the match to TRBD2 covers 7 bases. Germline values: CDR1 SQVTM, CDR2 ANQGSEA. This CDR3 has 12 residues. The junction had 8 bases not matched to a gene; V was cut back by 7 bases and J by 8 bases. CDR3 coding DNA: TGCAGCGAAAAGCGGGACGGGGATGAGCAGTTCTTC. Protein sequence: CSEKRDGDEQFF.

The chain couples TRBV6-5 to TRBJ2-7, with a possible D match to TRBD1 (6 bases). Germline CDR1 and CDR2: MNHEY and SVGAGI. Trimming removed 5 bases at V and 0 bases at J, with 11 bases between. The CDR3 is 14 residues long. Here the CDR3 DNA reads TGTGCCAGCAGTCCGGGACAAGACTCCTACGAGCAGTACTTC. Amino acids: CASSPGQDSYEQYF.

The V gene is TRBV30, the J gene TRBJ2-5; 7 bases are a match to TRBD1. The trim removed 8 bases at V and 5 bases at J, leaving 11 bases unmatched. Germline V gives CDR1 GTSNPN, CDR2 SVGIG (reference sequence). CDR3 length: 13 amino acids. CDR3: CATRNRGGETQYF. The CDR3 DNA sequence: TGTGCCACACGGAACAGGGGTGGGGAGACCCAGTACTTC.

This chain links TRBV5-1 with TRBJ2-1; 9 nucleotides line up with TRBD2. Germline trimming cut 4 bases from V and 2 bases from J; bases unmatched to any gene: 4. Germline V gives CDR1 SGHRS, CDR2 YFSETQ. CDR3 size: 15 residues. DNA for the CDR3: TGCGCCAGCAGCGCCGGGACTAGCACCTACAATGAGCAGTTCTTC. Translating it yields CASSAGTSTYNEQFF.

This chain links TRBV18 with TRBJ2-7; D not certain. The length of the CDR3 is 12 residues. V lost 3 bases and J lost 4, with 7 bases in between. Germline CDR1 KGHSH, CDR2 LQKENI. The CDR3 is CASSPNNYEQYF. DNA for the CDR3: TGTGCCAGCTCACCTAATAATTACGAGCAGTACTTC.

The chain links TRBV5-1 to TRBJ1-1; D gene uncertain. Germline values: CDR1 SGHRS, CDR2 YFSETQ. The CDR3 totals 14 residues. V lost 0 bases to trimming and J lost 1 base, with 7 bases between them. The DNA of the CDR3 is TGCGCCAGCAGCTTGGCGTCGGGGAACACTGAAGCTTTCTTT. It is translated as CASSLASGNTEAFF. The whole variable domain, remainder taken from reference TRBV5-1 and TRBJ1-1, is KAGVTQTPRYLIKTRGQQVTLSCSPISGHRSVSWYQQTPGQGLQFLFEYFSETQRNKGNFPGRFSGRQFSNSRSEMNVSTLELGDSALYLCASSLASGNTEAFFGQGTRLTVV.

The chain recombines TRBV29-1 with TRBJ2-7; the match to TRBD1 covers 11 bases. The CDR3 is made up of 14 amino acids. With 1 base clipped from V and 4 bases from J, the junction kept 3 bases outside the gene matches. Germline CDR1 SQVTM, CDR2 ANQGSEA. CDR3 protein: CSVEGRDRGYEQYF. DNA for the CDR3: TGCAGCGTTGAAGGCCGGGACAGGGGGTACGAGCAGTACTTC.

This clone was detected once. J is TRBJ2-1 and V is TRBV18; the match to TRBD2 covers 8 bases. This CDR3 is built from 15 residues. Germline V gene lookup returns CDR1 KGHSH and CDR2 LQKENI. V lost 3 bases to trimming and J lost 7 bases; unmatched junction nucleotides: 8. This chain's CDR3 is CASSPTGREGNEQFF. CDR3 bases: TGTGCCAGCTCACCGACCGGGAGGGAGGGGAATGAGCAGTTCTTC.

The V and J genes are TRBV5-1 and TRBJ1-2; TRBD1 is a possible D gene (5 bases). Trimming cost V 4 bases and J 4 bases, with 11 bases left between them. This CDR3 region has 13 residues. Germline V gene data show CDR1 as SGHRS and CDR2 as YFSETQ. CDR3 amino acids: CASSLTGSYGYTF. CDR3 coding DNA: TGCGCCAGCAGCCTTACAGGCTCCTATGGCTACACCTTC. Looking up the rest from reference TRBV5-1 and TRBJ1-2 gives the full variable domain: KAGVTQTPRYLIKTRGQQVTLSCSPISGHRSVSWYQQTPGQGLQFLFEYFSETQRNKGNFPGRFSGRQFSNSRSEMNVSTLELGDSALYLCASSLTGSYGYTFGSGTRLTVV.

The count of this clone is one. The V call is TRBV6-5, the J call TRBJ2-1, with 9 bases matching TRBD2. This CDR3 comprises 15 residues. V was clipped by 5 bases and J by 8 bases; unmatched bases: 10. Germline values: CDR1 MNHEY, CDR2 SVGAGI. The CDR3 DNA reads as TGTGCCAGCAGTCGGACTAGCGCTTCCTGGGATGAGCAGTTCTTC. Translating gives CASSRTSASWDEQFF.

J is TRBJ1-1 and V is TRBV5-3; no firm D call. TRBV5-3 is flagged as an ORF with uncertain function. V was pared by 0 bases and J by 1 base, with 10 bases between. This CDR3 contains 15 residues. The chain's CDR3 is CARSLVPGGNTEAFF. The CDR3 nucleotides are TGTGCCAGAAGCTTGGTCCCAGGAGGGAACACTGAAGCTTTCTTT.

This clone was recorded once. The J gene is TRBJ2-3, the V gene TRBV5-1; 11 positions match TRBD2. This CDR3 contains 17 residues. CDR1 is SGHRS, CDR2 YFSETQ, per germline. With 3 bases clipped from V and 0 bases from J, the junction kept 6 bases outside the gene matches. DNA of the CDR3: TGCGCCAGCAGCTGGCGCAGACTAGCGGGAAGCACAGATACGCAGTATTTT. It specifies CASSWRRLAGSTDTQYF.

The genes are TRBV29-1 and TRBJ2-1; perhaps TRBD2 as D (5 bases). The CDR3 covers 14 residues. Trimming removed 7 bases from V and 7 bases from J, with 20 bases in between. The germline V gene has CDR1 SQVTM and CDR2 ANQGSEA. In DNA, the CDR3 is TGCAGCGGAGGGTACGGTTTGATGGGGAATGAGCAGTTCTTC. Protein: CSGGYGLMGNEQFF.

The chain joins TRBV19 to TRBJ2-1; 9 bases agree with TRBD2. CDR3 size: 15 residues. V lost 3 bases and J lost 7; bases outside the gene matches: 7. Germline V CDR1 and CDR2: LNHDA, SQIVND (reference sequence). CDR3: CASSIGGRALNEQFF. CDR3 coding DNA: TGTGCCAGTAGTATTGGCGGGAGGGCCTTAAATGAGCAGTTCTTC.

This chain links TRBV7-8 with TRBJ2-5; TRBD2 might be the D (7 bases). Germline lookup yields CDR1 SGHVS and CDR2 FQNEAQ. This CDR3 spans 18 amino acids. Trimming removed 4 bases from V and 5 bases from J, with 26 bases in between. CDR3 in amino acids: CASSSRGGGGRRLETQYF. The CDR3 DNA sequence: TGTGCCAGCAGCTCTCGCGGGGGAGGGGGTAGGAGGTTGGAGACCCAGTACTTC. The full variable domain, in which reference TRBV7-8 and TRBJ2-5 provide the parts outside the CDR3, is GAGVSQSPRYKVAKRGQDVALRCDPISGHVSLFWYQQALGQGPEFLTYFQNEAQLDKSGLPSDRFFAERPEGSVSTLKIQRTQQEDSAVYLCASSSRGGGGRRLETQYFGPGTRLLVL.